The sequence of this TCR beta chain was determined in a study of post-analysis software for immune sequencing data. Whole-study context: Progressive-relapsing, secondary progressive and relapsing-remitting multiple sclerosis were among the disease courses included.

Study-level findings and limits: Co-batched samples clustered tightly together by F measure. Compared with controls, patients showed significantly lower normalized Chao1 diversity. Controls showed lower frequencies than patients for 4 or 5 TRBV segments, and TRBV5-6, TRBV5-1 and TRBV20-1 were among these.

Of note for this clonotype: Antigen unknown.

The germline V gene encodes CDR1 MNHNS and CDR2 SASEGT. Trimming removed 1 base at V and 8 bases at J, with 12 bases between. This CDR3 region has 15 residues. Carried by the TCR beta cDNA libraries were unique molecular identifiers. Once about 0.9 to 11 million T cells were used, about 490,000 cDNA molecules resulted. MiXCR, applied by TCRdb to the PCR reads, yields one record per CDR3 protein. The sample has 800,000 to 950,000 distinct CDR3 sequences, 53% seen once. This chain joins TRBV6-1 and TRBJ1-6, with D tentatively TRBD1 (5 bases). This receptor was taken from a girl aged 10 to 17 with multiple sclerosis. The sequenced sample was blood. Here the CDR3 reads CASSEGGALYSPLHF. CDR3 DNA: TGTGCCAGCAGTGAAGGCGGGGCCCTGTATTCACCCCTCCACTTT.